This T cell receptor beta chain was recovered during a study of beta chain bispecific antibodies for T cell cancers (dated by TCRdb to about 2021). At the level of the whole study: Healthy donor T cells were cocultured with T cell leukemia lines and bispecific antibodies, and TRBV sequencing of the surviving cells was then used to measure how much each TRBV family was depleted. Surface TRBV12 (TRBV12-3) was expressed by Jurkat cells, and surface TRBV5-5 was expressed by HPB-ALL cells.

General study outcomes and caveats: Leukemia cell line cells were mixed with normal T cells in each sequenced sample, and most of the targeted TRBV signal was derived from the leukemia cells rather than from the normal T cells. Cross-reactivity of the anti-TRBV5-5 antibody with TRBV5-6 was attributed to high sequence similarity between the two genes.

Unique molecular identifier barcodes were incorporated into the libraries and were used for clonotype quantification. Qiagen AllPrep DNA/RNA Micro kits were used to isolate total RNA, and an Agilent TapeStation was used to check RNA quality. TCR beta libraries were built by 5' RACE: cDNA synthesis followed by two PCR steps using TCR beta constant-region gene-specific primers. An Illumina MiSeq platform was used to sequence the TCR beta libraries. As for how the authors treated the data: MIGEC, MiXCR and VDJtools were used for read processing. Clonotype frequency was calculated as the fraction of unique molecular identifiers assigned to a given clonotype among all unique molecular identifiers in the sample. Nonfunctional TRBV genes classified in IMGT as pseudogenes or open reading frames, for example TRBV1, TRBV12-1 and TRBV21, were left out. TCRdb's own reprocessing of the public reads used fastp at Q25 and MiXCR and kept productive beta chains. Merged by CDR3 protein, the rows form single entries marked with the most common genes and DNA. TCRdb assigned the V and J calls; the authors' analysis was not used. This sample gives 17,000 or so distinct CDR3 sequences in total; 2% to 2.5% of them show up just once. The ten largest make up less than 9% of the sample.

This clonotype showed up just a few times. Its antigen specificity is not known. No base quality values were provided; no much bigger clone lies one nucleotide off. T cells were expanded from blood mononuclear cells for two to three days with either the anti-CD3 antibody OKT3 or CD3/CD28 Dynabeads. The culture conditions for expanded T cells were RPMI 1640 plus 10% fetal bovine serum, recombinant human IL-2 (about 97 IU/ml) and IL-7 (approximately 5.2 ng/ml). For cocultures, 5 x 10^4 or so normal T cells were combined with 5 x 10^4 or so target cells and bispecific antibody in about 98 ul and incubated for around 16 hours at 37 degrees C. Each bispecific antibody consisted of two single-chain variable fragments expressed in a single-chain diabody format with a His tag. Effector T cells came from healthy human donors; peripheral blood mononuclear cells were isolated from leukapheresis samples by Ficoll density gradient centrifugation.

V lost 4 bases and J lost 2 bases; the stretch between them is 18 bases long. Its CDR3 holds 16 amino acids, cysteine through phenylalanine. Of the read, only the CDR3 DNA is kept; its 48 bases are in frame from base 1. CDR1 SGHNT and CDR2 YYREEE are derived from the germline V gene (reference sequence). The receptor was isolated from a human donor in good health. Some clones in this sample may be carry-over from other donors' samples. The specimen sequenced was healthy donor T cells cultured with leukemia cells. In this chain, TRBV5-4 is recombined with TRBJ1-2; the D gene is not confidently resolved. CDR3 reads: CASSPLSETTNYGYTF. The nucleotide sequence reads as follows: TGTGCCAGCAGCCCCCTTAGCGAGACAACGAACTATGGCTACACCTTC. With all but the CDR3 taken from the reference TRBV5-4 and TRBJ1-2 genes, the full variable domain is: ETGVTQSPTHLIKTRGQQVTLRCSSQSGHNTVSWYQQALGQGPQFIFQYYREEENGRGNFPPRFSGLQFPNYSSELNVNALELDDSALYLCASSPLSETTNYGYTFGSGTRLTVV.